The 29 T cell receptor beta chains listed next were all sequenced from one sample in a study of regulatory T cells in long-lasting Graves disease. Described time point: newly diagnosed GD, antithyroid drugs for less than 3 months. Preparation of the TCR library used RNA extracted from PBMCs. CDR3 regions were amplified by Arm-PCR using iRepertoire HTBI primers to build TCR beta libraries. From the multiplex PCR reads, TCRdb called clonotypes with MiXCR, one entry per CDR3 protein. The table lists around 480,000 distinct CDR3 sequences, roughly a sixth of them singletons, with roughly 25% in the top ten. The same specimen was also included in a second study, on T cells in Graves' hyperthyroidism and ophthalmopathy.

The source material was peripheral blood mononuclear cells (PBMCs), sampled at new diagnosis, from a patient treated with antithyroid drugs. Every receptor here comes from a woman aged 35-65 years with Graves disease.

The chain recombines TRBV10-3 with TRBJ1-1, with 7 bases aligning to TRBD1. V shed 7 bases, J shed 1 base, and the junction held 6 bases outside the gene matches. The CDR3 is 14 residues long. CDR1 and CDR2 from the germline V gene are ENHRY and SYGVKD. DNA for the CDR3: TGTGCCATCACCCCCGGGACAGAGAACACTGAAGCTTTCTTT. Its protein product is CAITPGTENTEAFF.

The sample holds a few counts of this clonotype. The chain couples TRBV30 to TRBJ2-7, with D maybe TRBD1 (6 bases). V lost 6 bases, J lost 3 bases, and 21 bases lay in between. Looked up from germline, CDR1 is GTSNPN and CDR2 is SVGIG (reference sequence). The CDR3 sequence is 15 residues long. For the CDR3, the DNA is TGTGCCTGCTCCCGGGACCCCACAGGGAACTACGAGCAGTACTTC. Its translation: CACSRDPTGNYEQYF.

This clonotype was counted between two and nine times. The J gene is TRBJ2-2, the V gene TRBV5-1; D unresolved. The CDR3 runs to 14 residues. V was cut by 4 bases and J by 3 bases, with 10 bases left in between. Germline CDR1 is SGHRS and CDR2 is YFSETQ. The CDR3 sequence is CASSQDSYTGELFF. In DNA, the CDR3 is TGCGCCAGCAGCCAAGACTCCTACACCGGGGAGCTGTTTTTT.

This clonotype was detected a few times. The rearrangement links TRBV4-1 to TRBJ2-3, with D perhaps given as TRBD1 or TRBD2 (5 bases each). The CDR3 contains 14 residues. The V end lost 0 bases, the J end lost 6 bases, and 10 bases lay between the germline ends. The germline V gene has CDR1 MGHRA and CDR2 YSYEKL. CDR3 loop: CASSQDLGVDTQYF. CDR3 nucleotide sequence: TGCGCCAGCAGCCAAGATCTGGGGGTTGATACGCAGTATTTT.

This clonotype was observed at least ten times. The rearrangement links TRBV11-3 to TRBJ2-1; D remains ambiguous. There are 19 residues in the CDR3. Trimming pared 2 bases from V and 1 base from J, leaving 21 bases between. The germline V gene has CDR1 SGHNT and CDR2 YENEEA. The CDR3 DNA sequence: TGTGCCAGCAGCTTAACCCTCAGCCCCACATCCGCGTCCTACAATGAGCAGTTCTTC. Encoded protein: CASSLTLSPTSASYNEQFF.

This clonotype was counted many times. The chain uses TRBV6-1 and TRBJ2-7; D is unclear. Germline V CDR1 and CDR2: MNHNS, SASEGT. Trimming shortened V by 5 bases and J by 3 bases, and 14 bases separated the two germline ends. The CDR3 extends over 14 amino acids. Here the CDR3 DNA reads TGTGCCAGCAGTCCGGTGGGGAAGAGCTACGAGCAGTACTTC. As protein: CASSPVGKSYEQYF.

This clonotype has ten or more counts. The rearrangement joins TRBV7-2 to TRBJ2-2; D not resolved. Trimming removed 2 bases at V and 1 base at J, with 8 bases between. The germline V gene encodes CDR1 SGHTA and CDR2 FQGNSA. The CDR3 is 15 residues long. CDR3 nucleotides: TGTGCCAGCAGCTTATTTGTGGGGAACACCGGGGAGCTGTTTTTT. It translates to CASSLFVGNTGELFF.

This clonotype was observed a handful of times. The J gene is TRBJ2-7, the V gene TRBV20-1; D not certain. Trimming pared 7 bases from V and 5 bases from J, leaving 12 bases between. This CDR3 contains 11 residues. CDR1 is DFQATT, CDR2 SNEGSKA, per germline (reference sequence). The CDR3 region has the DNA TGCAGTGTTACGGTTGTCCACGAGCAGTACTTC. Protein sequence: CSVTVVHEQYF.

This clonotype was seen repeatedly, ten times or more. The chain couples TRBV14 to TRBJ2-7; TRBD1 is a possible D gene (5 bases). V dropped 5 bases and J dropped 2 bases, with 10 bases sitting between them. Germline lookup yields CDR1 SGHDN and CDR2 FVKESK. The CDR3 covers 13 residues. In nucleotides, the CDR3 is TGTGCCAGCAGCTCTAGGGGTACCTACGAGCAGTACTTC. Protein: CASSSRGTYEQYF.

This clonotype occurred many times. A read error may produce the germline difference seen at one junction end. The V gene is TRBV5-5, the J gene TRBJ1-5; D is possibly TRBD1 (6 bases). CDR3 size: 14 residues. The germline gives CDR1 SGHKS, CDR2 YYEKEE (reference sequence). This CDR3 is CTSSRDRQGQPQHF. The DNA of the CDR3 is TGTACCAGCAGCCGTGACAGGCAGGGTCAGCCCCAGCATTTT.

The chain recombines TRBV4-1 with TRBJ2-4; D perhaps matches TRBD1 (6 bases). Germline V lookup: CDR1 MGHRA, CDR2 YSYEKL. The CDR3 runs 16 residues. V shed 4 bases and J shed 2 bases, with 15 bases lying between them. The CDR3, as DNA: TGCGCCAGCAGCCTAAGCCCAACAGGGTCCAAAAACATTCAGTACTTC. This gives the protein CASSLSPTGSKNIQYF.

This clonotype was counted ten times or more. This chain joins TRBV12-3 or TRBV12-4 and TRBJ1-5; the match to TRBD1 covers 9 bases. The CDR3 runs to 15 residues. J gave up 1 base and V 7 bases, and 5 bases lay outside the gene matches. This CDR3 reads CASNWDRESNQPQHF. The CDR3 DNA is TGTGCCAGCAACTGGGACAGGGAGAGCAATCAGCCCCAGCATTTT.

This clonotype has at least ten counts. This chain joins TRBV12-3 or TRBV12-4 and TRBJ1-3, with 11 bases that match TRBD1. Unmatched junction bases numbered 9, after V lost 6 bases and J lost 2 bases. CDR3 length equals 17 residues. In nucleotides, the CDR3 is TGTGCCAGCAGACCTCGGGCGGGACAGGGGGCTGGAAACACCATATATTTT. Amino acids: CASRPRAGQGAGNTIYF.

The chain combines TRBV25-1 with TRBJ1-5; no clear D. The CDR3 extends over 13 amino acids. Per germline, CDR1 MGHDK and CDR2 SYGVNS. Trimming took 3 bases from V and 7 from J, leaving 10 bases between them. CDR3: CASSDLMSQPQHF. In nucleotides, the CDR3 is TGTGCCAGCAGTGACTTGATGTCCCAGCCCCAGCATTTT.

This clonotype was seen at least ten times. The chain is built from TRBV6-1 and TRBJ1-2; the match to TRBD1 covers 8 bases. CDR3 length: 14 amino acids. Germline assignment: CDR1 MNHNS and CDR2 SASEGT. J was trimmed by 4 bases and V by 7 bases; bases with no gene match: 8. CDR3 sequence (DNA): TGTGCCAGCAAAGCGGACAGGGTGGCCTATGGCTACACCTTC. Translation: CASKADRVAYGYTF.

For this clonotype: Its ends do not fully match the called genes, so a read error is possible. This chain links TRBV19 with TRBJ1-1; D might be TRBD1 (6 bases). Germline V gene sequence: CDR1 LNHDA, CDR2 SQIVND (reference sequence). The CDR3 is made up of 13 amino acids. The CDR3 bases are TGTGCCAGTAGTATGGCAGGGGCCACTAAAGCTTTCTTT. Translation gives CASSMAGATKAFF.

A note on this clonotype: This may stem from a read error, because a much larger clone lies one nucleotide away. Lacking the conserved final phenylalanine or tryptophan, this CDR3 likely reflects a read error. The CDR3 sequence is CSAADRNTEAFL. CDR3 bases: TGCAGTGCTGCGGACAGAAACACTGAAGCTTTCCTT. The V gene is TRBV20-1, the J gene TRBJ1-1, with D perhaps TRBD1 (6 bases). The V gene's germline CDR1 is DFQATT and CDR2 SNEGSKA (reference sequence). Deletions cut 5 bases from V and 2 bases from J, with 9 bases between. The CDR3 has 12 amino acids.

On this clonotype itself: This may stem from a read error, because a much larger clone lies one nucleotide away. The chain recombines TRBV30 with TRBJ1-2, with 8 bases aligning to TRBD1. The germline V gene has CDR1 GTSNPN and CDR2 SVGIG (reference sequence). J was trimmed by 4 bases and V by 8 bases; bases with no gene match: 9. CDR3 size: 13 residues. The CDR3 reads CAGDRGGTYGYTF. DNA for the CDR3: TGTGCCGGTGACAGGGGCGGAACCTATGGCTACACCTTC.

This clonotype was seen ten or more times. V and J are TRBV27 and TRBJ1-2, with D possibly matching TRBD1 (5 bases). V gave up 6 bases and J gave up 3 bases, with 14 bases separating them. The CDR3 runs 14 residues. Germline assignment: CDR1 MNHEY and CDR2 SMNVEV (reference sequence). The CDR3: CASRPQGNYYGYTF. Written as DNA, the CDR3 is TGTGCCAGCAGGCCGCAGGGAAACTACTATGGCTACACCTTC.

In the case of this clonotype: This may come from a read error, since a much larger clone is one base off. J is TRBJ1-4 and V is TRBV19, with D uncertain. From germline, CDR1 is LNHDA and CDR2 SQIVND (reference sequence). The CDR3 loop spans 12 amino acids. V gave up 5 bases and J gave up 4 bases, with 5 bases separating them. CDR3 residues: CASSSFNEKLFF. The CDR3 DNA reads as TGTGCCAGTAGTTCATTTAATGAAAAACTGTTTTTT.

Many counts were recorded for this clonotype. The CDR3: CASSLSGLADTQYF. DNA of the CDR3: TGTGCCAGCAGCCTCTCGGGACTAGCAGATACGCAGTATTTT. This chain links TRBV3-1 with TRBJ2-3; 8 positions match TRBD2. Germline-derived CDR1 and CDR2 are LGHDT and YNNKEL (reference sequence). There are 14 residues in the CDR3. The J segment lost 4 bases and the V segment lost 4 bases, leaving 4 bases of the junction unmatched.

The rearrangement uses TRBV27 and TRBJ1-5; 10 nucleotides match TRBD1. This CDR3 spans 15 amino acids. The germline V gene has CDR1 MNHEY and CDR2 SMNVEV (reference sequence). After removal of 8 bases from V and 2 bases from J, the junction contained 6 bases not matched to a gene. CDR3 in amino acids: CASSAGQGGNQPQHF. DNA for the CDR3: TGTGCCAGCTCTGCCGGACAGGGGGGCAATCAGCCCCAGCATTTT.

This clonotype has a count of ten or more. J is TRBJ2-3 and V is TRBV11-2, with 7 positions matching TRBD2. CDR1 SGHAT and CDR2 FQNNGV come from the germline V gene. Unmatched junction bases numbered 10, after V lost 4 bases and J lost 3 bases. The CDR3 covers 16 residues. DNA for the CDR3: TGTGCCAGCAGCTGGGGGGGGGGACTGACTACAGATACGCAGTATTTT. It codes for CASSWGGGLTTDTQYF.

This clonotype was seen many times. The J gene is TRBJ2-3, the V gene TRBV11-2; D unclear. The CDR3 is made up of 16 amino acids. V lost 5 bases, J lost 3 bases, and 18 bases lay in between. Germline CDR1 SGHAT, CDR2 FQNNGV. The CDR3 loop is CASSLDPKGDTDTQYF. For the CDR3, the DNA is TGTGCCAGCAGCCTTGATCCAAAAGGAGATACAGATACGCAGTATTTT.

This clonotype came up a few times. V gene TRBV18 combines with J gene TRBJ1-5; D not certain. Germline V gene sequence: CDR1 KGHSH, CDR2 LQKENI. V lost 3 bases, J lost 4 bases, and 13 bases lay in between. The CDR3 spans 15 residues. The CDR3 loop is CASSPGGSENQPQHF. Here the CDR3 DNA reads TGTGCCAGCTCACCGGGAGGGTCAGAAAATCAGCCCCAGCATTTT. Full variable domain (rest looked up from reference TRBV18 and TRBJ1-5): NAGVMQNPRHLVRRRGQEARLRCSPMKGHSHVYWYRQLPEEGLKFMVYLQKENIIDESGMPKERFSAEFPKEGPSILRIQQVVRGDSAAYFCASSPGGSENQPQHFGDGTRLSIL.

CDR3 nucleotide sequence: TGCGCCAGATGCCCCCGTCGGGCCAACTCTGGAAACACCATATATTTT. Translation gives CARCPRRANSGNTIYF. The rearrangement links TRBV4-1 to TRBJ1-3; D gene uncertain. CDR1 and CDR2 (germline): MGHRA, YSYEKL. The CDR3 consists of 16 residues. The ends were cut back, 9 bases at V and 0 bases at J, with 18 bases in the middle.

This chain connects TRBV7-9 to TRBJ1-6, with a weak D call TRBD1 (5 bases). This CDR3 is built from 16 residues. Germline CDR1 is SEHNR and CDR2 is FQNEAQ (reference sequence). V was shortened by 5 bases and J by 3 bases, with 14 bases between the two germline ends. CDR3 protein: CASSPLGGVYNSPLHF. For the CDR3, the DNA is TGTGCCAGCAGCCCCCTAGGAGGGGTCTATAATTCACCCCTCCACTTT.

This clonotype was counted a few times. CDR3 amino acids: CASSQALSNQPQHF. Here the CDR3 DNA reads TGCGCCAGCAGCCAAGCTCTTAGCAATCAGCCCCAGCATTTT. This chain joins TRBV4-1 and TRBJ1-5; D is undetermined. Germline CDR1 is MGHRA and CDR2 is YSYEKL. V lost 1 base, J lost 0 bases, and 4 bases lay in between. CDR3 length: 14 residues.

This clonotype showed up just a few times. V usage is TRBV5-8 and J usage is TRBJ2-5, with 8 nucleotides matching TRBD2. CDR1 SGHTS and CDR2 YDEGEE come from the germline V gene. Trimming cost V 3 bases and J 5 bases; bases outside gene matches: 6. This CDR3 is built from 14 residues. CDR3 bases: TGTGCCAGCAGCTCCGCGGGGGGCTCGGAGACCCAGTACTTC. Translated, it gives CASSSAGGSETQYF.